This T cell receptor beta chain derives from a study of blood T cell repertoires in COVID-19. Overall study context: Acute and convalescent COVID-19 samples came from the United States, Italy and Spain. The analysed material was cDNA or gDNA that came from T cells, B-cell-depleted T cells, or PBMCs.

The V and J ends lost 1 base and 3 bases respectively, with 7 bases between them. Germline lookup yields CDR1 SGDLS and CDR2 YYNGEE. CDR3 length: 13 residues. As processed by the authors: Reference gene primer amplification yielded estimated nucleated cell counts. Some clones are missing from TCRdb's copy, which holds only in-frame ones; the method was immunoSEQ multiplex PCR. V and J calls and clone size follow that table, whereas D and trimming were derived from the DNA. The top ten hold about 26% of the sample, which has around 83,000 clones, approximately 90% seen once. The sample taken for sequencing was peripheral blood. This chain joins TRBV9 and TRBJ1-1; weak D call: TRBD1 (5 bases). The origin of this receptor is a man in his fifties or sixties with active or convalescent COVID-19. CDR3 residues: CASSVSRDTEAFF. As DNA, the CDR3 is TGTGCCAGCAGCGTAAGCAGGGACACTGAAGCTTTCTTT.